This T cell receptor beta chain came from a study of blood T cell repertoires in COVID-19. The wider study: The cDNA or gDNA used as material had been derived from T cells, B-cell-depleted T cells, or PBMCs.

The CDR3 has 16 amino acids. Germline CDR1 reads SGHDT; CDR2 reads YYEEEE. After removal of 5 bases from V and 0 bases from J, the junction contained 9 bases not matched to a gene. Study processing details: For nucleated cells, counts were estimated from reference gene primer amplification. TCRdb keeps only in-frame clones here, not all; method: immunoSEQ multiplex PCR. V, J and clone size are those of that table, while D and trimming were read from the DNA. The profile shows 250,000 to 400,000 clones, roughly 90% of them singletons. Sequenced sample: peripheral blood. V and J are TRBV5-6 and TRBJ1-1, with TRBD1 identical over 8 bases. This sequence was found in a woman aged 25 to 39 with COVID-19, enrolled during active disease. In nucleotides, the CDR3 is TGTGCCAGCAGTCTAGGACAGGGTGGCATGAACACTGAAGCTTTCTTT. It encodes CASSLGQGGMNTEAFF.